This T cell receptor (beta chain) was recorded in a study of tumor-infiltrating lymphocytes in glioblastoma multiforme. Overall study findings and caveats: The TCR and somatic mutation analysis included just one glioblastoma patient. T cells were not sorted into functional subsets.

Three nested ARM-PCR rounds with V-beta and C-beta primers built TCRB libraries. TCRB cDNA was made from around 0.48 ug total RNA. Unique molecular identifiers were not described for the libraries. TCRdb reprocessed the multiplex PCR reads via MiXCR and lists one record per CDR3 protein. The repertoire holds 9,500 to 13,000 distinct CDR3 sequences, with around three fifths as singletons. Ten or more counts support this clonotype. Its target is not known. The junction had 15 bases not matched to a gene; V was cut back by 10 bases and J by 4 bases. The V gene's germline CDR1 is MGHDK and CDR2 SYGVNS. The CDR3 has 17 amino acids.

The sequenced sample consisted of brain tumor tissue. The chain has TRBV25-1 and TRBJ2-3, with TRBD2 matching 12 bases. The clonotype was recovered from a male donor with glioblastoma. The CDR3 region has the DNA TGTGCCAAGGGGACAGGCCGACTAGCGGGAGCTGCAGATACGCAGTATTTT. It codes for CAKGTGRLAGAADTQYF.